Each of the 16 T cell receptor beta chains below was sequenced from the same sample in a study of shared clonotypes between healthy human individuals. Assay: immunoSEQ multiplex PCR; the TCRdb copy retains only in-frame clones and omits some. The repertoire has about 1 million clones, around four fifths of them found once; the top ten carry approximately 1.3%. The sample comprised memory CD4+ T cells sorted from blood. Subset reported: CD45RA-negative fraction. The receptors derive from a man younger than 35 in good health.

This chain connects TRBV27 to TRBJ2-7; maybe TRBD1 (6 bases). The CDR3 runs 14 residues. Trimming removed 9 bases at V and 3 bases at J, with 18 bases between. Germline CDR1 is MNHEY and CDR2 is SMNVEV (reference sequence). CDR3 DNA sequence: TGTGCCAGTTCAGGGGCCAGTACTAACTACGAGCAGTACTTC. Protein product: CASSGASTNYEQYF.

This clone was seen just once. The CDR3 is CASSLYSYEQYF. Written as DNA, the CDR3 is TGTGCCAGCAGCTTATACAGCTACGAGCAGTACTTC. The gene calls are TRBV7-2 and TRBJ2-7; no firm D call. The CDR3 runs to 12 residues. Deletions cut 2 bases from V and 3 bases from J, with 5 bases between. CDR1 and CDR2 (germline): SGHTA, FQGNSA.

The chain has TRBV6-5 and TRBJ2-4, with D perhaps TRBD1 or TRBD2 (5 bases each). Germline V gene sequence: CDR1 MNHEY, CDR2 SVGAGI. The V gene lost 4 bases and the J gene lost 12 bases, with 19 bases spanning the gap. The CDR3 covers 14 residues. The CDR3 DNA is TGTGCCAGCAGTTTGGGACCTAGTTGGGACCCTCAGTACTTC. Protein sequence: CASSLGPSWDPQYF.

The chain employs TRBV4-1 and TRBJ2-1, with TRBD2 matching 16 bases. Germline lookup yields CDR1 MGHRA and CDR2 YSYEKL. Trimming removed 0 bases from V and 5 bases from J; junction bases left unmatched: 7. This CDR3 has 19 amino acids. The CDR3 sequence: CASSQEKGLAGGPNNEQFF. The CDR3, as DNA: TGCGCCAGCAGCCAAGAAAAGGGACTAGCGGGAGGGCCTAACAATGAGCAGTTCTTC.

In this sample, this clone turned up a few times. The chain is built from TRBV6-4 and TRBJ1-5, with unresolved D. Germline V gives CDR1 MRHNA, CDR2 SNTAGT. The CDR3 runs 12 residues. V shed 0 bases and J shed 11 bases, with 8 bases lying between them. The CDR3 DNA reads as TGTGCCAGCAGTGACTCGGGGAGGGCCCAGCATTTT. Its translation is CASSDSGRAQHF.

V gene TRBV30 combines with J gene TRBJ1-4, with TRBD1 as a possible D gene (5 bases). Trimming shortened V by 7 bases and J by 3 bases, and 12 bases separated the two germline ends. Germline assignment: CDR1 GTSNPN and CDR2 SVGIG (reference sequence). The CDR3 spans 13 residues. CDR3 loop: CASSGGANEKLFF. CDR3 sequence (DNA): TGTGCCTCGTCGGGGGGGGCTAATGAAAAACTGTTTTTT.

This clone was picked up one time. V is TRBV28 and J is TRBJ2-5, with a possible D match to TRBD2 (6 bases). V was pared by 6 bases and J by 5 bases, with 13 bases between. The CDR3 spans 13 residues. CDR1 and CDR2 from the germline V gene are MDHEN and SYDVKM. CDR3 nucleotides: TGTGCCAGCAGCACGCAGGCGGGGGAGACCCAGTACTTC. Translation: CASSTQAGETQYF.

The chain carries TRBV5-1 and TRBJ1-5; D not certain. Trimming stripped 5 bases from V and 0 bases from J, with 12 bases between. CDR3 length: 15 amino acids. The germline V gene encodes CDR1 SGHRS and CDR2 YFSETQ. This chain's CDR3 is CASRLDTNSNQPQHF. Here the CDR3 DNA reads TGCGCCAGCAGGCTTGACACAAATAGCAATCAGCCCCAGCATTTT. Variable domain in full (rest from reference TRBV5-1 and TRBJ1-5): KAGVTQTPRYLIKTRGQQVTLSCSPISGHRSVSWYQQTPGQGLQFLFEYFSETQRNKGNFPGRFSGRQFSNSRSEMNVSTLELGDSALYLCASRLDTNSNQPQHFGDGTRLSIL.

This chain links TRBV6-1 with TRBJ1-5; TRBD1 is a possible D gene (5 bases). Germline values: CDR1 MNHNS, CDR2 SASEGT. Deletions cut 5 bases from V and 7 bases from J, with 12 bases between. The CDR3 sequence is 13 residues long. CDR3 sequence reads: CASSLGVNQPQHF. DNA for the CDR3: TGTGCCAGCAGTCTGGGGGTCAACCAGCCCCAGCATTTT.

This rearrangement joins TRBV5-4 to TRBJ1-4; D is unresolved. CDR1 and CDR2 (germline): SGHNT, YYREEE (reference sequence). The CDR3 has 17 residues. The germline V and J ends were trimmed by 0 bases and 2 bases, with 14 bases remaining between them. The CDR3 region is CASSLGGSLGTNEKLFF. Here the CDR3 DNA reads TGTGCCAGCAGCTTGGGTGGATCTCTGGGGACTAATGAAAAACTGTTTTTT.

This clone was observed once. The chain employs TRBV7-6 and TRBJ2-5; TRBD2 might be the D (7 bases). The CDR3 loop spans 15 amino acids. The V and J ends lost 0 bases and 5 bases respectively, with 13 bases between them. CDR1 is SGHVS, CDR2 FNYEAQ, per germline. The CDR3 DNA reads TGTGCCAGCAGCTTAGCGGGGGGGCCATGGGAGACCCAGTACTTC. It is translated as CASSLAGGPWETQYF.

V gene TRBV4-1 combines with J gene TRBJ2-3, with 10 bases identical to TRBD2. After removal of 1 base from V and 2 bases from J, the junction contained 6 bases not matched to a gene. Germline values: CDR1 MGHRA, CDR2 YSYEKL. The CDR3 has 17 residues. The CDR3 bases are TGCGCCAGCAGCCAAGGGATTAGCGGGGGGCCCACAGATACGCAGTATTTT. This translates into CASSQGISGGPTDTQYF.

The V gene is TRBV6-5, the J gene TRBJ2-7; D unclear. V was cut by 7 bases and J by 1 base, with 11 bases left in between. The germline gives CDR1 MNHEY, CDR2 SVGAGI. This CDR3 spans 13 amino acids. CDR3 residues: CASKADTSYEQYF. The CDR3 DNA follows: TGTGCCAGCAAGGCGGATACGTCCTACGAGCAGTACTTC.

The chain has TRBV6-6 and TRBJ2-7; 9 bases are a match to TRBD2. The trim removed 5 bases at V and 2 bases at J, leaving 10 bases unmatched. The CDR3 loop spans 16 amino acids. From germline, CDR1 is MNHNY and CDR2 SVGAGI (reference sequence). CDR3 bases: TGTGCCAGCAGTCCTGCCTTGCGGGGGGGAGCCTACGAGCAGTACTTC. Translation: CASSPALRGGAYEQYF.

The J gene is TRBJ1-4, the V gene TRBV11-2; D unclear. The germline V and J ends were trimmed by 3 bases and 8 bases, with 7 bases remaining between them. Per the germline V gene, CDR1 is SGHAT and CDR2 is FQNNGV. This CDR3 has 12 residues. The CDR3 loop is CASSFLDEKLFF. Here the CDR3 DNA reads TGTGCCAGCAGCTTCCTTGACGAAAAACTGTTTTTT.

There are many counts of this clone. The CDR3 DNA follows: TGTGCCAGTAGTATTAAGCCAGGGACGAACACTGAAGCTTTCTTT. It yields the protein CASSIKPGTNTEAFF. V usage is TRBV19 and J usage is TRBJ1-1; perhaps TRBD1 as D (5 bases). The germline CDR1 and CDR2 sequences are LNHDA and SQIVND (reference sequence). The CDR3 runs 15 residues. Trimming left V 3 bases short and J 1 base short, with 12 bases between.